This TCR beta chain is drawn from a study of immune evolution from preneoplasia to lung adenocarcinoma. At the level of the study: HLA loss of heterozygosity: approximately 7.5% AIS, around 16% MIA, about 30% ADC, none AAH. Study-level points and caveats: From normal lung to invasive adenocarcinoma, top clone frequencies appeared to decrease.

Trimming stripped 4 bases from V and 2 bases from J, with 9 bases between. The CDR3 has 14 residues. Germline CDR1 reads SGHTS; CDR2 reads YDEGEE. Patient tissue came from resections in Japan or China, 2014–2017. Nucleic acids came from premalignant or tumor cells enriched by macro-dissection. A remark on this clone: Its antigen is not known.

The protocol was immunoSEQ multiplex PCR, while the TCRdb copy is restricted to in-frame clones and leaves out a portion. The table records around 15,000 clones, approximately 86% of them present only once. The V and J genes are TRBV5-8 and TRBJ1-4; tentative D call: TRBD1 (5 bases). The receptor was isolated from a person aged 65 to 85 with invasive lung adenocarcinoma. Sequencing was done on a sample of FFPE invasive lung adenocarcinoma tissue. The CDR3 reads CASSKQGTNEKLFF. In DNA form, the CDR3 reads TGTGCCAGCAGCAAGCAGGGTACTAATGAAAAACTGTTTTTT.